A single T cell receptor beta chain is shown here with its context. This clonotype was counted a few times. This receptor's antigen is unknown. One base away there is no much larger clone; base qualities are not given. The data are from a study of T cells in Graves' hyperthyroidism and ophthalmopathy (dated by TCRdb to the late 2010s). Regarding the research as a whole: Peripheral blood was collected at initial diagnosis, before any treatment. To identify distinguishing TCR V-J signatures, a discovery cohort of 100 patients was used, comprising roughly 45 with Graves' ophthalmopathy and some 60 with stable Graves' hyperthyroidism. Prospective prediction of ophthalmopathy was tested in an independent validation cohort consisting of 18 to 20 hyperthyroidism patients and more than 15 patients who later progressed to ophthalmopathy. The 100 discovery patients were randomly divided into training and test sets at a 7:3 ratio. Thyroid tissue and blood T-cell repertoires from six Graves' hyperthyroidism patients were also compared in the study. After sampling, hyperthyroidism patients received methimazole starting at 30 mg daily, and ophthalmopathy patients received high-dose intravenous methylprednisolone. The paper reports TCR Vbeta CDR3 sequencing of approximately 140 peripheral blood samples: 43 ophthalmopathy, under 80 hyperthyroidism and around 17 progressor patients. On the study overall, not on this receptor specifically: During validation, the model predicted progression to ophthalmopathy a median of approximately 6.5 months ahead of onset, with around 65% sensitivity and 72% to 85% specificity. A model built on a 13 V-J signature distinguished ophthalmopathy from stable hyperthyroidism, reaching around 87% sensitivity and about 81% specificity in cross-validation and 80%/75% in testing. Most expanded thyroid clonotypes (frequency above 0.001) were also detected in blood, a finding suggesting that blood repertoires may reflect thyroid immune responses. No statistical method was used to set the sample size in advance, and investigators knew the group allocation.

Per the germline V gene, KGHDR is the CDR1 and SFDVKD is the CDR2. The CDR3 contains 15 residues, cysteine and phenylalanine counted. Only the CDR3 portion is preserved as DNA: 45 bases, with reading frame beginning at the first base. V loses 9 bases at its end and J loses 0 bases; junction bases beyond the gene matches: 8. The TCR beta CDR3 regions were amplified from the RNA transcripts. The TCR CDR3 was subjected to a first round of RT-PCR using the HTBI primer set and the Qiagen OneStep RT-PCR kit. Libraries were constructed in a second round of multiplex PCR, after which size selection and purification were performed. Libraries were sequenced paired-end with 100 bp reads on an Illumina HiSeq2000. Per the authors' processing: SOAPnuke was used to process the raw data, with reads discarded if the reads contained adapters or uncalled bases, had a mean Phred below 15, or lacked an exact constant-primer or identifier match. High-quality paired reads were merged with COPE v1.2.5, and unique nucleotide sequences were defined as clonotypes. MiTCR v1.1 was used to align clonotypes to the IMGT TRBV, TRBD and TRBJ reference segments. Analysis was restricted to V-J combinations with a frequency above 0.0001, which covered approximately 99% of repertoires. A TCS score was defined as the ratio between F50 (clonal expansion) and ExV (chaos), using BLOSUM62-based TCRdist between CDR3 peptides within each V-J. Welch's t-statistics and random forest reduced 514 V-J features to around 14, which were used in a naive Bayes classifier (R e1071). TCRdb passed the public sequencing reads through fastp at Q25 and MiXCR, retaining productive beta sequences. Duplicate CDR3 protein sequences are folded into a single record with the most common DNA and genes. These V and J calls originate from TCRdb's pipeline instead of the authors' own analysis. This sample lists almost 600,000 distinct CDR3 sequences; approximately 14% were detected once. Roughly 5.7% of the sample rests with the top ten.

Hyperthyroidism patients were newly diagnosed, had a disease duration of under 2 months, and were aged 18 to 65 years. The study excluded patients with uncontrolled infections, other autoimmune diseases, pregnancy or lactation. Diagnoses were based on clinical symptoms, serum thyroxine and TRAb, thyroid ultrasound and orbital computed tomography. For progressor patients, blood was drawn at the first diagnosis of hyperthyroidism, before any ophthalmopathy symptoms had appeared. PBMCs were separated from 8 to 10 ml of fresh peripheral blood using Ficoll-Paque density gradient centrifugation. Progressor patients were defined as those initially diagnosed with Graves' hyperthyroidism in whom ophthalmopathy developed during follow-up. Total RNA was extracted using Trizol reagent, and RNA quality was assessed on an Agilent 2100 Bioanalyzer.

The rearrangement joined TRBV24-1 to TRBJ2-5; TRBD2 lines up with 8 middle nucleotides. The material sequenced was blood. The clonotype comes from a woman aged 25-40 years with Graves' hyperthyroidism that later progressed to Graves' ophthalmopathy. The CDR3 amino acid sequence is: CATREGGGHQETQYF. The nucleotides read TGTGCCACCCGGGAGGGGGGCGGGCACCAAGAGACCCAGTACTTC.